This T cell receptor (beta chain) was identified in a study of T cells in Graves' hyperthyroidism and ophthalmopathy. The CDR3 consists of 13 residues. V shed 0 bases and J shed 12 bases, with 14 bases lying between them. Germline V lookup: CDR1 SGHTA, CDR2 FQGNSA. RNA transcripts gave rise to amplified TCR beta CDR3 regions. When the TCR CDR3 underwent first-round RT-PCR, the HTBI primer set was used. MiXCR was run by TCRdb on the multiplex PCR reads, yielding one entry per CDR3 protein. The data hold 700,000 or so distinct CDR3 sequences, with around 15% observed a single time. This clonotype appeared many times.

What was sequenced was blood. This receptor was identified in a man between 18 and 29 years old with Graves' hyperthyroidism. The rearrangement joins TRBV7-2 to TRBJ1-1, with D perhaps TRBD1 (5 bases). CDR3 nucleotide sequence: TGTGCCAGCAGCTTAGCGCGGACACCCCTGCCTTTCTTT. This gives the protein CASSLARTPLPFF.